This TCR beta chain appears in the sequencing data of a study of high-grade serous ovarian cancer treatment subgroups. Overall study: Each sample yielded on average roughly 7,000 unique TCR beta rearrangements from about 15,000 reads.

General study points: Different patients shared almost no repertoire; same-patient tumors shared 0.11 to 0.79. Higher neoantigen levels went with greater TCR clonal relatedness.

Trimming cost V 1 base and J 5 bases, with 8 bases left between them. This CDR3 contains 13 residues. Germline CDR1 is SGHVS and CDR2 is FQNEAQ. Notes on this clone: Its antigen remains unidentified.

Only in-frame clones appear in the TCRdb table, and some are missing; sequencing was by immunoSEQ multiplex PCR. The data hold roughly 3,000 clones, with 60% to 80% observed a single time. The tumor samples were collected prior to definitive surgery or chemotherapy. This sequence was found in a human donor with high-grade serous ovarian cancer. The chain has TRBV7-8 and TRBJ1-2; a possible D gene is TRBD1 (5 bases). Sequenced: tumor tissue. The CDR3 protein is CASSLGTTYGYTF. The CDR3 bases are TGTGCCAGCAGCTTAGGGACAACTTATGGCTACACCTTC.